The TCR beta chain described here comes from a study of T-cell reconstitution after alpha-beta-depleted transplantation in children. TCRbeta library preparation incorporated unique molecular identifiers. Via MiXCR, TCRdb re-called the PCR reads, giving one row per CDR3 protein. The data hold approximately 390,000 distinct CDR3 sequences, with 11% observed a single time. The V end lost 4 bases, the J end lost 3 bases, and 11 bases lay between the germline ends. Germline lookup yields CDR1 SGHDT and CDR2 YYEEEE. The CDR3 extends over 13 amino acids. This clonotype was counted between two and nine times.

The chain carries TRBV5-6 and TRBJ2-7; D is ambiguous. The origin of this receptor is a human donor who donated a stem cell graft to a child with acute myeloid leukemia. This material consisted of PBMCs from the stem cell graft donor, taken from the stem cell graft. The CDR3 reads CASSQMRLYEQYF. The CDR3 region has the DNA TGTGCCAGCAGCCAAATGAGGCTCTACGAGCAGTACTTC.